The entry that follows covers one TCR beta chain sequence. This sample stems from a study of blood T cell repertoires in COVID-19. Study in general: The study drew acute and convalescent COVID-19 samples from the United States, Italy and Spain. From T cells, B-cell-depleted T cells, or PBMCs came the material, which was cDNA or gDNA.

This CDR3 spans 14 amino acids. The junction had 3 bases not matched to a gene; V was cut back by 6 bases and J by 1 base. Looked up from germline, CDR1 is LNHDA and CDR2 is SQIVND (reference sequence). Per the original methods: Estimation of nucleated cell counts was performed using reference gene primer amplification. The repertoire was sequenced with immunoSEQ multiplex PCR; TCRdb's copy has only in-frame clones and lacks some. The V and J calls and clone size come from that table; D and trimming were worked out from the DNA. The repertoire has approximately 70,000 clones, 86% of them found once; the top ten carry around 13%.

Sequencing was performed on peripheral blood. The rearrangement links TRBV19 to TRBJ1-1; 9 positions agree with TRBD1. The TCR originated in a woman aged 60-70 years with acute or convalescent COVID-19. For the CDR3, the DNA is TGTGCCAGTAGGCGGGACAGGGCGAACACTGAAGCTTTCTTT. Its translation: CASRRDRANTEAFF.